This record concerns one T cell receptor (beta chain) sequence. Its specific antigen is unknown. It has no much larger one-base neighbor in the sample; base qualities were not kept. Collaborating institutions collected whole blood in K2EDTA tubes following their own protocols. For TCRbeta analysis, collaborator samples were shipped as frozen whole blood, as isolated PBMCs, or as DNA extracted from either sample type. The immunoSEQ Assay, a bias-controlled multiplex PCR, was used to amplify TCRbeta CDR3 regions from genomic DNA. As for the authors' bioinformatics: Within the assay, amplification of reference gene primers was used to estimate how many nucleated cells each sample contained. To quantify the absolute abundance of each unique TCRbeta CDR3 rearrangement, sequence reads were collapsed and filtered. Productive Simpson clonality was computed per sample as the square root of Simpson's diversity index over productive rearrangements. This immuneACCESS table, as held by TCRdb, lists in-frame sequences with V and J called but not all clones. Of the missing ones, under half trace to an unresolved V gene in checked studies; the others have no known cause. V, J and clone size are those of that table, while D and trimming were read from the DNA. Counted in this sample were tens of thousands of clones; over 85% of them appeared once. Around 10% of the sample is held by the ten biggest clonotypes.

These data originate in a study of blood T cell repertoires in COVID-19 (TCRdb year 2020). Study-wide context: The collaborator samples originated in the United States, Italy and Spain and spanned the acute and convalescent phases of COVID-19. The repertoires were made available in a free public database intended to serve as a resource for research on the immune response to SARS-CoV-2. The prospective study material was composed of cDNA or gDNA derived from T cells, B-cell-depleted T cells, or PBMCs. Deeply sampled blood TCRbeta repertoires from subjects exposed to, actively infected with, or recovered from COVID-19 were included in the dataset. The sample metadata nearly always contained a de-identified subject ID, COVID-19 status, age in years and sex. Where available, HLA class I and class II types were obtained from metadata supplied by the sample provider rather than from assay-based typing. The samples were drawn from two sources: the first 160 participants of the ongoing ImmuneRACE study, and 950 to 1,500 subjects contributed by 6 global collaborators.

The CDR3 runs 13 residues from the cysteine to the phenylalanine. Solely the CDR3 DNA is kept, with 39 bases framed from the first base. Deletion took 2 bases off V and 5 bases off J, with a span of 10 bases between the germline ends. From the germline V gene (reference sequence), CDR1 is GTSNPN and CDR2 is SVGIG. Overall study results and their limits: Clinical and demographic metadata were provided uncurated, with the amount varying by source and participant.

The rearrangement joined TRBV30 to TRBJ1-5, with no D gene named confidently. The sample comprised peripheral blood. The receptor was derived from an elderly man with active or convalescent COVID-19. The CDR3 region: CAWSYAGDQPQHF. The sequenced DNA: TGTGCCTGGAGTTACGCGGGCGATCAGCCCCAGCATTTT.